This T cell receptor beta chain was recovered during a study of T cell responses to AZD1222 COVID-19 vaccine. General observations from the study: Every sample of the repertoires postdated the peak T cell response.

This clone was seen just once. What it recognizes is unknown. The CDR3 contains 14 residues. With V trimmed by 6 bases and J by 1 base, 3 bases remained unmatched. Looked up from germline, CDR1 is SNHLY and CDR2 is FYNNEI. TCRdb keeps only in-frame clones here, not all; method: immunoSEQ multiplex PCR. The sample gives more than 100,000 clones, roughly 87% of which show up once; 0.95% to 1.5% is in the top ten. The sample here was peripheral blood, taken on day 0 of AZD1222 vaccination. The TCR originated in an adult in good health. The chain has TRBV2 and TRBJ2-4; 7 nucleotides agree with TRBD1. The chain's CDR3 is CASSDRVAKNIQYF. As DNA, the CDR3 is TGTGCCAGCAGCGACAGGGTGGCCAAAAACATTCAGTACTTC. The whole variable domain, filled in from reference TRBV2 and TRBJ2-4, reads EPEVTQTPSHQVTQMGQEVILRCVPISNHLYFYWYRQILGQKVEFLVSFYNNEISEKSEIFDDQFSVERPDGSNFTLKIRSTKLEDSAMYFCASSDRVAKNIQYFGAGTRLSVL.